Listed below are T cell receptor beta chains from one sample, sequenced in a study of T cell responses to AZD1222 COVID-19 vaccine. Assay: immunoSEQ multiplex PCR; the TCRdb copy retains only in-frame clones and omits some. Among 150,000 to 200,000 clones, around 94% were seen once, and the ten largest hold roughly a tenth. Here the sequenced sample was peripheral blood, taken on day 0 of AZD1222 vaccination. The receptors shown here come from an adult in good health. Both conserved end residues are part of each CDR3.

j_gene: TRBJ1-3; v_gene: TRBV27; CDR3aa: CASSLGGTGTGNTIYF
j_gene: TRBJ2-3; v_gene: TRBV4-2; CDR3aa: CASSQEALAGSTDTQYF
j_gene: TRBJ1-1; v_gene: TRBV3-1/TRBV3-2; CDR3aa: CASSHPPGTSEAFF
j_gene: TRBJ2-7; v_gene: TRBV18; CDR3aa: CASSYRDRGGEQYF
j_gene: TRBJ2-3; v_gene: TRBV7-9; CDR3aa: CASSSYRGKSGNTQYF
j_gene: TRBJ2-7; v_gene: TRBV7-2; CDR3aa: CASSLRGRAGEQYF
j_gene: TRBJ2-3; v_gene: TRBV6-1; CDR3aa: CASSETGKGNTQYF
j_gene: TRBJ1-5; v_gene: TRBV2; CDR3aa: CASSEQGSNQPQHF
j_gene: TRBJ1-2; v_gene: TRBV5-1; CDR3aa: CASSSSNRGQRGYTF
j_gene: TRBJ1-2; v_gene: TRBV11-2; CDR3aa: CASSLGQFDYGYTF
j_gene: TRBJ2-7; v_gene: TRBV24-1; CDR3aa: CATSRGGRRQDEQYF
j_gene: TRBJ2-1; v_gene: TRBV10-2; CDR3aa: CASTLGLILYNEQFF
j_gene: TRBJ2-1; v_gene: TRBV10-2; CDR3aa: CASRNKGGEQFF
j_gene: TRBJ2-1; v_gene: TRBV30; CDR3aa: CAWSVQLVNEQFF
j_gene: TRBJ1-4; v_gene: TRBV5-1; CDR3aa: CASSLLGATNEKLFF
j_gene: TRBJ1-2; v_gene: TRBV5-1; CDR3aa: CASSPTGSLNYGYTF
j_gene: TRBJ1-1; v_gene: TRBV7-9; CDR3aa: CASRPLGVGAFMNTEAFF
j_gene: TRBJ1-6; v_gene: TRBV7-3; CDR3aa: CASSLDRGSSPLHF
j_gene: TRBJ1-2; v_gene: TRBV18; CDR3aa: CASSPPSGYYGYTF
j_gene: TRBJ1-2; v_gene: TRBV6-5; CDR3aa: CASSYEFGYGYTF
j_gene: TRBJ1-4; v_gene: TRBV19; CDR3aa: CASSPERTGVQEKLFF
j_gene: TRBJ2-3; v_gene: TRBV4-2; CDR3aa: CASSQDGNRGWYF
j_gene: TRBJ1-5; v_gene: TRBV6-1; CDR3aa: CASSAQSGGGKGQPQHF
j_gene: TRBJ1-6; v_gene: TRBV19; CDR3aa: CASSITGTAYNSPLHF
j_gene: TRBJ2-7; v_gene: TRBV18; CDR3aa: CASSPGPGTGSSYEQYF
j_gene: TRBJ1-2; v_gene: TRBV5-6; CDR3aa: CASSVKGKYGYTF
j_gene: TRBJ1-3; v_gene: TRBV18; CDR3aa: CASDRGGGNTIYF
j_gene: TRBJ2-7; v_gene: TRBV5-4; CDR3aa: CASSSGTGVEQYF
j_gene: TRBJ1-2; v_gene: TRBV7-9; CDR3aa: CASSPGTSYGYTF
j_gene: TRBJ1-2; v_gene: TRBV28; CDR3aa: CASTAPGAPWGYTF
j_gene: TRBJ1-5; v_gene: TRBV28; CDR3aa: CASSLSSTPYSNQPQHF
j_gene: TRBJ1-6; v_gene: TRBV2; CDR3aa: CATNLDSVNSPLHF
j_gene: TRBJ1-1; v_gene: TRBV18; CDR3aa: CASSPLSSGRTEAFF
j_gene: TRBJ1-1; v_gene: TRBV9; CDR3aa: CASSGTGTMNTEAFF
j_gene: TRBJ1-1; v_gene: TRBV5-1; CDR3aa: CASSLGDEIEAFF
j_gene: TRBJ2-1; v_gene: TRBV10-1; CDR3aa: CASSTWNEQFF
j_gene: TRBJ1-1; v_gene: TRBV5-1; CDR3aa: CASSDESSRANTEAFF
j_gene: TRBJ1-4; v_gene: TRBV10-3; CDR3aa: CAISEYSATNEKLFF
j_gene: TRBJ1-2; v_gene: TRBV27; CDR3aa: CASSPGANYGYTF
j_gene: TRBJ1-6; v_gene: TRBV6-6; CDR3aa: CASSRQRSSYNSPLHF
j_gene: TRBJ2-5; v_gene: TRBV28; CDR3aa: CASSSVVRLADQETQYF